This entry lists 23 T cell receptor beta chains sequenced from one sample in a study of OX40 agonist ivuxolimab in advanced cancers. Sequencing used immunoSEQ multiplex PCR; TCRdb keeps in-frame clones, though not all of them. The top ten clones hold about 0.63% of a sample with 50,000 to 75,000 clones, 87% of them seen once. The starting material was CD4+ or CD8+ T cells sorted from blood, obtained in a trial of the OX40 agonist ivuxolimab. Receptors originate from an adult with an advanced solid tumor such as melanoma, head and neck, liver or kidney cancer.

The gene calls are TRBV6-6 and TRBJ1-1, with D uncertain. CDR1 and CDR2 from the germline V gene are MNHNY and SVGAGI (reference sequence). The CDR3 extends over 15 amino acids. V shed 2 bases and J shed 6 bases, with 16 bases lying between them. CDR3 region: CASSYTPGRDPEAFF. DNA for the CDR3: TGTGCCAGCAGTTACACCCCAGGCCGGGATCCTGAAGCTTTCTTT.

The rearrangement links TRBV7-9 to TRBJ2-1; 8 bases map to TRBD2. This CDR3 contains 14 residues. V shed 7 bases, J shed 6 bases, and the junction held 8 bases outside the gene matches. CDR1 and CDR2 (germline): SEHNR, FQNEAQ (reference sequence). For the CDR3, the DNA is TGTGCCAGCAACGGGGGGCTAGCGGGCAATGAGCAGTTCTTC. It translates to CASNGGLAGNEQFF. Combining the CDR3 with reference TRBV7-9 and TRBJ2-1 gives the whole variable domain DTGVSQNPRHKITKRGQNVTFRCDPISEHNRLYWYRQTLGQGPEFLTYFQNEAQLEKSRLLSDRFSAERPKGSFSTLEIQRTEQGDSAMYLCASNGGLAGNEQFFGPGTRLTVL.

V gene TRBV4-1 combines with J gene TRBJ1-3, with D unclear. The V gene's germline CDR1 is MGHRA and CDR2 YSYEKL. CDR3 size: 20 residues. The germline V and J ends were trimmed by 0 bases and 0 bases, with 21 bases remaining between them. Written as DNA, the CDR3 is TGCGCCAGCAGCCAAGACGCCATCGGGGATAGAATGAGCTCTGGAAACACCATATATTTT. Protein product: CASSQDAIGDRMSSGNTIYF.

This chain connects TRBV19 to TRBJ2-1, with 10 bases identical to TRBD2. The CDR3 extends over 17 amino acids. The V gene's germline CDR1 is LNHDA and CDR2 SQIVND (reference sequence). V trimming: 4 bases; J trimming: 7 bases; junction bases outside the gene matches: 13. The CDR3 coding sequence is TGTGCCAGTAGTACAGGCTGGGGGGGACTAGCGTATAATGAGCAGTTCTTC. It translates to CASSTGWGGLAYNEQFF. The full variable domain, completed using reference TRBV19 and TRBJ2-1, is DGGITQSPKYLFRKEGQNVTLSCEQNLNHDAMYWYRQDPGQGLRLIYYSQIVNDFQKGDIAEGYSVSREKKESFPLTVTSAQKNPTAFYLCASSTGWGGLAYNEQFFGPGTRLTVL.

About this clone itself: One end of the junction is discordant with germline, which a read error may explain. J is TRBJ2-2 and V is TRBV6-1; D is perhaps TRBD1 (6 bases). This CDR3 spans 13 amino acids. CDR1 is MNHNS, CDR2 SASEGT, per germline. The CDR3 DNA reads TGTGCCAGCAGCGCAGGGGATACCGGGGAGCTGCTTTTT. It translates to CASSAGDTGELLF.

The chain has TRBV9 and TRBJ2-2; TRBD2 agrees at 8 bases. J lost 4 bases, V lost 6 bases, and 14 bases had no gene match. Per the germline V gene, CDR1 is SGDLS and CDR2 is YYNGEE. The CDR3 extends over 17 amino acids. This CDR3 is CASTGAEREKGTGELFF. The CDR3 nucleotides are TGTGCCAGCACCGGCGCGGAGCGGGAGAAGGGCACCGGGGAGCTGTTTTTT.

The rearrangement joins TRBV6-5 to TRBJ2-1; 8 nucleotides line up with TRBD1. Germline CDR1 and CDR2: MNHEY and SVGAGI. The CDR3 totals 14 residues. Losses at the gene ends were 5 bases for V and 3 bases for J; bases not matched to a gene: 3. This CDR3 reads CASSRTGYYNEQFF. Here the CDR3 DNA reads TGTGCCAGCAGTAGGACAGGGTACTACAATGAGCAGTTCTTC.

This chain links TRBV18 with TRBJ2-1, with D hard to call. The germline V gene encodes CDR1 KGHSH and CDR2 LQKENI. The V end was cut by 3 bases, the J end by 8 bases, with 11 bases between. The CDR3 runs to 13 residues. CDR3 amino acids: CASSPTSPDEQFF. The CDR3 coding sequence is TGTGCCAGCTCACCTACCAGCCCGGATGAGCAGTTCTTC.

V and J are TRBV15 and TRBJ2-1, with 10 bases fitting TRBD2. The CDR3 is 16 residues long. Per germline, CDR1 LNHNV and CDR2 YYDKDF (reference sequence). The trim removed 1 base at V and 4 bases at J, leaving 4 bases unmatched. The CDR3: CATSRGPAGGYNEQFF. CDR3 DNA sequence: TGTGCCACCAGCAGAGGTCCAGCGGGAGGGTACAATGAGCAGTTCTTC.

This rearrangement joins TRBV30 to TRBJ1-3; D is unresolved. V lost 4 bases, J lost 2 bases, and 12 bases lay in between. This CDR3 contains 14 residues. Germline V gene sequence: CDR1 GTSNPN, CDR2 SVGIG (reference sequence). The CDR3 sequence is CAWTPGKTGNTIYF. Written as DNA, the CDR3 is TGTGCCTGGACCCCCGGAAAAACTGGAAACACCATATATTTT. The full variable domain, completed using reference TRBV30 and TRBJ1-3, is SQTIHQWPATLVQPVGSPLSLECTVEGTSNPNLYWYRQAAGRGLQLLFYSVGIGQISSEVPQNLSASRPQDRQFILSSKKLLLSDSGFYLCAWTPGKTGNTIYFGEGSWLTVV.

The chain uses TRBV2 and TRBJ2-3; D remains unclear. Trimming pared 6 bases from V and 1 base from J, leaving 8 bases between. This CDR3 contains 13 residues. Germline V gene data show CDR1 as SNHLY and CDR2 as FYNNEI. CDR3 sequence reads: CASSRTRTDTQYF. CDR3 coding DNA: TGTGCCAGCAGCAGGACCCGCACAGATACGCAGTATTTT.

The CDR3 spells CASSLEGSGRTGELFF. DNA of the CDR3: TGTGCCAGCAGCTTAGAAGGCTCAGGGAGGACCGGGGAGCTGTTTTTT. V gene TRBV13 combines with J gene TRBJ2-2; D is perhaps TRBD2 (6 bases). The CDR3 is 16 residues long. V dropped 1 base and J dropped 5 bases, with 14 bases sitting between them. Per germline, CDR1 PRHDT and CDR2 FYEKMQ (reference sequence).

The rearrangement links TRBV28 to TRBJ2-4; D possibly uses TRBD1 or TRBD2 (5 bases each). V lost 4 bases, J lost 6 bases, and 19 bases lay in between. Germline assignment: CDR1 MDHEN and CDR2 SYDVKM. CDR3 length equals 16 residues. The CDR3 spells CASSSPGPPKGNIQYF. The CDR3 bases are TGTGCCAGCAGTTCACCGGGACCTCCTAAAGGAAACATTCAGTACTTC.

V is TRBV11-2 and J is TRBJ2-5, with TRBD1 identical over 8 bases. The CDR3 runs 16 residues. The V and J ends lost 0 bases and 5 bases, in that order; junction bases with no gene match: 8. Germline V gene sequence: CDR1 SGHAT, CDR2 FQNNGV. As DNA, the CDR3 is TGTGCCAGCAGCTTAGATTTGGCAGGGGGCTATGAGACCCAGTACTTC. This gives the protein CASSLDLAGGYETQYF.

The V gene is TRBV11-2, the J gene TRBJ1-1; 7 bases map to TRBD1. V shed 5 bases, J shed 4 bases, and the junction held 4 bases outside the gene matches. Germline loops: CDR1 SGHAT, CDR2 FQNNGV. CDR3 length equals 13 residues. As DNA, the CDR3 is TGTGCCAGCAGCCTAGGGGGCGTCACTGAAGCTTTCTTT. This translates into CASSLGGVTEAFF.

V is TRBV4-1 and J is TRBJ2-2; TRBD2 agrees at 11 bases. CDR1 MGHRA and CDR2 YSYEKL come from the germline V gene. After removal of 6 bases from V and 2 bases from J, the junction contained 17 bases not matched to a gene. The CDR3 is 20 residues long. Here the CDR3 DNA reads TGCGCCAGCAGTCCGCAAGGGCTAGCGGGAGGCCGAGTAAACACCGGGGAGCTGTTTTTT. This gives the protein CASSPQGLAGGRVNTGELFF.

This chain links TRBV11-3 with TRBJ2-7; TRBD2 aligns across 10 bases. Germline V gives CDR1 SGHNT, CDR2 YENEEA. V shed 5 bases, J shed 3 bases, and the junction held 10 bases outside the gene matches. This CDR3 region has 16 residues. CDR3 sequence reads: CASSPRRASGSYEQYF. CDR3 DNA: TGTGCCAGCAGCCCGCGAAGGGCTAGCGGGAGCTACGAGCAGTACTTC.

The chain combines TRBV18 with TRBJ2-7; 11 bases map to TRBD1. The CDR3 has 14 residues. Germline V lookup: CDR1 KGHSH, CDR2 LQKENI. V lost 2 bases and J lost 4; bases outside the gene matches: 1. The CDR3 nucleotides are TGTGCCAGCTCACCATGGGACAGGGGGTACGAGCAGTACTTC. Its translation is CASSPWDRGYEQYF.

This clone was observed once. This chain joins TRBV5-1 and TRBJ1-1; no clear D. Germline V gene sequence: CDR1 SGHRS, CDR2 YFSETQ. The CDR3 is made up of 12 amino acids. Trimming left V 0 bases short and J 8 bases short, with 8 bases between. The CDR3, as DNA: TGCGCCAGCAGCTTGGGGAGTGCGGAAGCTTTCTTT. Translated: CASSLGSAEAFF.

This clone was found once. Mismatch with germline at one junction end may stem from a read error. The CDR3 loop is CASSPQPSTGELFF. Here the CDR3 DNA reads TGTGCTAGCAGCCCCCAACCAAGCACCGGGGAGCTGTTTTTT. The chain has TRBV7-7 and TRBJ2-2; unclear D gene. The CDR3 length is 14 residues. CDR1 is SSHAT and CDR2 is FNYEAQ in the germline V gene (reference sequence).

The CDR3, as DNA: TGTGCCTGGAGTAGACAGGGTGGAGAGACCCAGTACTTC. Its protein product is CAWSRQGGETQYF. V is TRBV30 and J is TRBJ2-5, with 7 bases matching TRBD1. Trimming cost V 2 bases and J 4 bases; bases outside gene matches: 4. CDR1 and CDR2 (germline): GTSNPN, SVGIG (reference sequence). The CDR3 runs to 13 residues.

The chain recombines TRBV10-3 with TRBJ2-7; 11 nucleotides align to TRBD2. With 3 bases clipped from V and 1 base from J, the junction kept 11 bases outside the gene matches. CDR3 length equals 18 residues. Germline loops: CDR1 ENHRY, CDR2 SYGVKD. The CDR3 nucleotides are TGTGCCATCAGTGATTGGTTTCTAGCGGGAGGAAGATCCTACGAGCAGTACTTC. As protein: CAISDWFLAGGRSYEQYF.

This rearrangement joins TRBV5-4 to TRBJ1-2; the D gene is possibly TRBD1 (5 bases). CDR3 size: 16 residues. CDR1 and CDR2 (germline): SGHNT, YYREEE (reference sequence). Trimming removed 4 bases from V and 2 bases from J, with 18 bases in between. CDR3 loop: CASSGRLGGGNYGYTF. The DNA of the CDR3 is TGTGCCAGCAGCGGGAGGTTGGGGGGAGGGAACTATGGCTACACCTTC.